The clone carrying this T cell receptor beta chain is a singleton in its sample. This sample was taken from a study of blood T cell repertoires in COVID-19. Study summary: COVID-19 samples, acute and convalescent, were from the United States, Italy and Spain. Sources were T cells, B-cell-depleted T cells, or PBMCs; the material itself was cDNA or gDNA.

Germline V gives CDR1 SEHNR, CDR2 FQNEAQ (reference sequence). The CDR3 loop spans 16 amino acids. The V and J ends lost 6 bases and 0 bases respectively, with 14 bases between them. Study processing details: The assay estimated nucleated cells by amplifying reference gene primers. Profiled with immunoSEQ multiplex PCR; TCRdb holds only in-frame clones, not every one. That table gives V, J and clone size, and the DNA gave D and trimming. The sample lists around 270,000 clones, approximately 86% occurring once. Sequencing input: peripheral blood. The chain carries TRBV7-9 and TRBJ2-2; no reliable D call. The receptor comes from a man younger than 45 with active or convalescent COVID-19. CDR3 DNA sequence: TGTGCCAGCAGGGATGCGACTGTCGCGAACACCGGGGAGCTGTTTTTT. Its translation is CASRDATVANTGELFF.